A single sample is the source of the 9 T cell receptor beta chains below, sequenced in a study of blood T cell repertoires in COVID-19. Using immunoSEQ multiplex PCR, the repertoire was profiled, and TCRdb retains in-frame clones only, with some absent. This sample yields almost 55,000 clones, of which 88% are seen a single time; around 3.2% belongs to the top ten. The sample comprised peripheral blood. The origin of the receptors is a human donor in a cohort sampled during active COVID-19.

The chain uses TRBV30 and TRBJ2-6; D is perhaps TRBD1 (5 bases). V was pared by 4 bases and J by 0 bases, with 13 bases between. The CDR3 runs to 16 residues. Per germline, CDR1 GTSNPN and CDR2 SVGIG (reference sequence). The CDR3 loop reads CAWNQGTNSGANVLTF. CDR3 nucleotides: TGTGCCTGGAATCAGGGAACCAACTCTGGGGCCAACGTCCTGACTTTC.

This chain connects TRBV25-1 to TRBJ2-7; 7 bases are shared with TRBD1. The CDR3 runs 15 residues. The germline V gene encodes CDR1 MGHDK and CDR2 SYGVNS. The V gene end was trimmed by 4 bases and the J gene end by 5 bases; junction bases not matched to a gene: 11. CDR3 protein: CASSGDSQFPHEQYF. DNA of the CDR3: TGTGCCAGCAGTGGGGACAGTCAGTTCCCCCACGAGCAGTACTTC.

The chain links TRBV7-9 to TRBJ1-1; no reliable D call. CDR3 length equals 17 residues. The V gene's germline CDR1 is SEHNR and CDR2 FQNEAQ (reference sequence). The germline V and J ends were trimmed by 0 bases and 0 bases, with 14 bases remaining between them. The CDR3 sequence is CASSLANVASLNTEAFF. As DNA, the CDR3 is TGTGCCAGCAGCTTAGCTAACGTGGCCAGTTTGAACACTGAAGCTTTCTTT.

The chain employs TRBV27 and TRBJ2-2, with D unresolved. The V end lost 0 bases, the J end lost 6 bases, and 8 bases lay between the germline ends. The length of the CDR3 is 14 residues. Germline CDR1 MNHEY, CDR2 SMNVEV (reference sequence). In DNA, the CDR3 is TGTGCCAGCAGTTTATCTTCAGGCCCCGGGGAGCTGTTTTTT. It is translated as CASSLSSGPGELFF.

J is TRBJ2-1 and V is TRBV29-1; D might be TRBD1 (5 bases). Between the trimmed V and J ends, which lost 7 bases and 1 base, there was a span of 14 bases. CDR1 is SQVTM, CDR2 ANQGSEA, per germline. The CDR3 length is 14 residues. The chain's CDR3 is CSALTGSSYNEQFF. The CDR3 DNA reads as TGCAGCGCTTTAACAGGATCGTCCTACAATGAGCAGTTCTTC.

V and J are TRBV7-2 and TRBJ1-6; weak D call: TRBD1 (5 bases). The CDR3 contains 14 residues. CDR1 is SGHTA and CDR2 is FQGNSA in the germline V gene. Trimming shortened V by 3 bases and J by 5 bases, and 8 bases separated the two germline ends. CDR3 amino acids: CASSFEQDNSPLHF. The CDR3 nucleotides are TGTGCCAGCAGCTTTGAACAGGATAATTCACCCCTCCACTTT.

The J gene is TRBJ2-1, the V gene TRBV18, with TRBD1 identical over 9 bases. CDR1 is KGHSH and CDR2 is LQKENI in the germline V gene. The CDR3 runs 15 residues. V gave up 6 bases and J gave up 6 bases; unmatched junction bases: 9. The CDR3 sequence is CASSVRDRVSNEQFF. The CDR3 DNA sequence: TGTGCCAGCTCGGTCCGGGACAGGGTTTCCAATGAGCAGTTCTTC.

This chain uses TRBV6-5 with TRBJ2-7; perhaps TRBD2 as D (5 bases). Trimming left V 6 bases short and J 3 bases short, with 18 bases between. Per the germline V gene, CDR1 is MNHEY and CDR2 is SVGAGI. This CDR3 is built from 15 residues. The CDR3 DNA is TGTGCCAGCAGGTTCTTAGCGACCTCGCTCTACGAGCAGTACTTC. This translates into CASRFLATSLYEQYF.

The V and J genes are TRBV6-5 and TRBJ2-7, with 10 positions matching TRBD1. CDR3 length: 13 residues. The V and J ends lost 10 bases and 6 bases, in that order; junction bases with no gene match: 9. CDR1 is MNHEY, CDR2 SVGAGI, per germline. The CDR3 reads CATGTGVTSEQYF. The CDR3 coding sequence is TGTGCCACAGGGACAGGGGTTACGAGCGAGCAGTACTTC.